This T cell receptor beta chain is drawn from a study of PD-1 blockade in classical Hodgkin lymphoma. The assay was immunoSEQ multiplex PCR, and TCRdb's table has in-frame clones only and misses some. Here the sample spans around 25,000 clones, roughly 65% being singletons. Germline V CDR1 and CDR2: SGHRS, YFSETQ. Trimming removed 5 bases from V and 0 bases from J, with 20 bases in between. CDR3 length equals 17 residues. Relapses following autologous stem cell transplantation were seen in all patients, with brentuximab vedotin exposure varying. Complete response, partial response or progressive disease made up the best responses.

This sequence originates from a human donor with classical Hodgkin lymphoma. Sequencing used peripheral blood mononuclear cells (PBMCs), obtained before the second cycle of nivolumab. The chain couples TRBV5-1 to TRBJ1-1, with D maybe TRBD1 (5 bases). CDR3 sequence: CASRETLGPRMNTEAFF. For the CDR3, the DNA is TGCGCCAGCAGAGAGACTCTGGGACCCCGCATGAACACTGAAGCTTTCTTT.